This TCR beta chain was documented in a study of T cell changes during pregnancy in multiple sclerosis (dated 2019 in TCRdb). About the study as a whole: Changes in the T cell repertoire over the course of pregnancy were examined in this study in women with multiple sclerosis.

V lost 6 bases and J lost 1 base, and the count of bases not matched to a germline gene is 8. CDR1 and CDR2, per the germline V gene (reference sequence), are LNHDA and SQIVND. Spanning cysteine to phenylalanine, the CDR3 consists of 15 amino acids. The DNA shown is the 45-base CDR3, in frame from base 1. As regards this clone: Its antigen is currently not known. No qualities accompany the bases; no much larger clone lies one base away.

Library preparation was by the immunoSEQ multiplex PCR assay. The immuneACCESS repertoire file appears here via TCRdb, limited to in-frame rearrangements. These files lack a portion of the clones; in checked studies, under half of the deficit traces to unresolved V genes, and the cause of the others is not known. The sample includes about 72,000 clones, with about nine tenths observed a single time. The ten most abundant clones make up about 0.7% of the sample. Recombination linked TRBV19 to TRBJ1-1, with 7 central nucleotides matching TRBD1. Sequencing was performed on peripheral blood, taken in the third trimester of pregnancy. The origin of this receptor is a female donor in good health, enrolled as a control in a pregnancy study. The nucleotides read TGTGCCAGTAGGGTGATTCAGGGGGGGAACACTGAAGCTTTCTTT. Its product reads: CASRVIQGGNTEAFF.